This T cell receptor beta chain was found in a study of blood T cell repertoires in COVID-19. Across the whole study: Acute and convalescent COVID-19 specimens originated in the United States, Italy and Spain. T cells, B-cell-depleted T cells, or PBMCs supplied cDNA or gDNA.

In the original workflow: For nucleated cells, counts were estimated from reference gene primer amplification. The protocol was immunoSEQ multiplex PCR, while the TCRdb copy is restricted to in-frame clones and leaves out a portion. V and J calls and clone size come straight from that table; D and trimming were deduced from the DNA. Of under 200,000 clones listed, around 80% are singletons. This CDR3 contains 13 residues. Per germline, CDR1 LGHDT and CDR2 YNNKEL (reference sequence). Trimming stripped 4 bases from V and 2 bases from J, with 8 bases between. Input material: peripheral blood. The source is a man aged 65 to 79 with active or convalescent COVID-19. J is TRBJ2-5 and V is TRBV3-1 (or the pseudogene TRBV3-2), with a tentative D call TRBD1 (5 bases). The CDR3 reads CASSPTEQETQYF. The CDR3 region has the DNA TGTGCCAGCAGCCCGACAGAGCAAGAGACCCAGTACTTC.